The rows below give T cell receptor beta chains drawn from one sample of a study of cytomegalovirus exposure and HLA in healthy donors. Produced via immunoSEQ multiplex PCR; TCRdb's table is partial and in-frame only. The sample contains roughly 310,000 clones, around 90% of which appear only once. The material sequenced was PBMCs. Every receptor here comes from a young man in good health and CMV-seronegative. The CDR3 runs from the conserved cysteine through the conserved F or W. The order of the fields is D gene, V gene, clone size, CDR3 length, J gene, CDR3 DNA, CDR3 protein. A D gene is named only where the DNA matches it firmly. Expanded clones are given a class, and other clones once, few, many or no size at all.

TRBD2	TRBV6-1	-	17	TRBJ2-7	TGTGCCAGCAGTGTCCTTTCAACTAGCGGGTACTCCTACGAGCAGTACTTC	CASSVLSTSGYSYEQYF
TRBD1	TRBV7-9	-	18	TRBJ2-7	TGTGCCAGCAGCTCCCAGTTTACAGGAAAGACAGGGGCCTACGAGCAGTACTTC	CASSSQFTGKTGAYEQYF
-	TRBV7-6	-	13	TRBJ2-7	TGTGCCAGCAGCCCAACGGAGGACTACGAGCAGTACTTC	CASSPTEDYEQYF
TRBD2	TRBV7-8	-	17	TRBJ2-5	TGTGCCAGCAGCCCGGCCCTTGGGGCTAGCGGGGGTGAGACCCAGTACTTC	CASSPALGASGGETQYF
TRBD1	TRBV5-4	-	14	TRBJ1-2	TGTGCCAGCAGCTCGACAGGGGGCTCGGATGGCTACACCTTC	CASSSTGGSDGYTF
-	TRBV19	-	17	TRBJ2-2	TGTGCGGCCCAAGGTGTTGCGGTTTTTGGTCGCGCCGGGGAGCTGTTTTTT	CAAQGVAVFGRAGELFF
-	TRBV6-5	many	11	TRBJ2-4	TGTGCCAGCACACAGGGTGGCATTCAGTACTTC	CASTQGGIQYF
-	TRBV12-5	-	14	TRBJ2-7	TGTGCTAGTGGTTGGACAGTTAACTCCTACGAGCAGTACTTC	CASGWTVNSYEQYF
-	TRBV5-1	-	13	TRBJ2-1	TGCGCCAGCAGCTTGGCCAGCTACAATGAGCAGTTCTTC	CASSLASYNEQFF
-	TRBV12-5	-	18	TRBJ1-6	TGTGCTAGTGGTACCGACGGTTTGCGGCAGGGTACGGATTCACCCCTCCACTTT	CASGTDGLRQGTDSPLHF
-	TRBV25-1	-	11	TRBJ1-1	TGTGCCAGCACCAGGGGTACTGAAGCTTTCTTT	CASTRGTEAFF
-	TRBV19	-	17	TRBJ2-3	TGTGCCAGTAGCACCTATATGATAGGTCCCGGGGCAGATACGCAGTATTTT	CASSTYMIGPGADTQYF
-	TRBV27	-	15	TRBJ1-4	TGTGCCAGCAGTTCCACAGGGTCAACTAATGAAAAACTGTTTTTT	CASSSTGSTNEKLFF
-	TRBV30	-	15	TRBJ2-5	TGTGCCTGGAGTTGGTTCGGGGGTTCCCAAGAGACCCAGTACTTC	CAWSWFGGSQETQYF
TRBD1	TRBV27	-	19	TRBJ2-6	TGTGCCAGCAAATCAACCTCAACGACAGGGTTCCCTGGGGCCAACGTCCTGACTTTC	CASKSTSTTGFPGANVLTF
-	TRBV6-1	once	13	TRBJ1-2	TGTGCCAGCAGGGAAAGAGGCAGCTATGGCTACACCTTC	CASRERGSYGYTF
TRBD2	TRBV10-2	once	16	TRBJ2-1	TGCGCCAGCAGTGAGAAGTGGCTAGCGGGGGACAATGAGCAGTTCTTC	CASSEKWLAGDNEQFF
TRBD1	TRBV4-1	few	14	TRBJ1-2	TGCGCCAGCAGCCTAGAAACAGGGGACTATGGCTACACCTTC	CASSLETGDYGYTF
-	TRBV5-8	few	11	TRBJ1-3	TGTGCCAGCAGCCTACGAAACACCATATATTTT	CASSLRNTIYF
-	TRBV5-8	once	13	TRBJ2-7	TGTGCCAGCAGCTCCGACAGGCTCTACGAGCAGTACTTC	CASSSDRLYEQYF
-	TRBV5-1	-	14	TRBJ2-2	TGCGCCAGCAGCCCGGCTCTAGCGACCGGGGAGCTGTTTTTT	CASSPALATGELFF
-	TRBV30	-	15	TRBJ1-1	TGTGCCTGGACCCCTGAGCAGGCCCTGAACACTGAAGCTTTCTTT	CAWTPEQALNTEAFF
-	TRBV29-1	-	16	TRBJ2-7	TGCAGCGTTGAGGTAGGCAGAAGGCCCACAGACTACGAGCAGTACTTC	CSVEVGRRPTDYEQYF
-	TRBV7-2	-	15	TRBJ2-2	TGTGCCAGCAGCTTAGCCCACATACACACCGGGGAGCTGTTTTTT	CASSLAHIHTGELFF
-	TRBV5-6	-	16	TRBJ2-3	TGTGCCAGCAGCTTGGATCCGGGAGCCCTCACAGATACGCAGTATTTT	CASSLDPGALTDTQYF
-	TRBV29-1	-	13	TRBJ2-3	TGCAGCGTTGACGGGGGAAGCACAGATACGCAGTATTTT	CSVDGGSTDTQYF
-	TRBV4-3	-	17	TRBJ2-4	TGCGCCAGCAGCCAAGGGGCAGGACAACTAGCCAAAAACATTCAGTACTTC	CASSQGAGQLAKNIQYF
-	TRBV6-5	-	14	TRBJ2-3	TGTGCCAGCAGCCACTCGAGGCCCCCCGATACGCAGTATTTT	CASSHSRPPDTQYF
-	TRBV18	-	13	TRBJ2-5	TGTGCCAGCTCCCAGGGGCTACAAGAGACCCAGTACTTC	CASSQGLQETQYF
-	TRBV19	-	16	TRBJ1-5	TGTGCCAGTAGCATCTTGACGACGGGAAGCAATCAGCCCCAGCATTTT	CASSILTTGSNQPQHF
TRBD1	TRBV19	-	13	TRBJ1-5	TGTGCCAGTAGTATGGGCAGGGGGCAGCCCCAGCATTTT	CASSMGRGQPQHF
-	TRBV2	-	15	TRBJ2-4	TGTGCCAGCAGTGATTTAGGGGTAGCCAAAAACATTCAGTACTTC	CASSDLGVAKNIQYF
TRBD2	TRBV27	-	17	TRBJ2-2	TGTGCCAGCAGTGCGAGGGGACTAGTGGTGGACACCGGGGAGCTGTTTTTT	CASSARGLVVDTGELFF
-	TRBV29-1	-	13	TRBJ1-2	TGCAGCGTTGCAACTGTTGCTAACTATGGCTACACCTTC	CSVATVANYGYTF
TRBD1	TRBV19	-	15	TRBJ1-4	TGTGCCAGTAGTAACAGGGGACCGCTTAATGAAAAACTGTTTTTT	CASSNRGPLNEKLFF
TRBD1	TRBV6-6	-	12	TRBJ1-5	TGTGCCAGCACACAGGGGGCTCAGCCCCAGCATTTT	CASTQGAQPQHF
TRBD1	TRBV7-2	-	17	TRBJ1-2	TGTGCCAGCAGCATTTGGGAGAGGGACAGCTCTTTGAGCGGCTACACCTTC	CASSIWERDSSLSGYTF
TRBD1	TRBV12-5	-	14	TRBJ1-5	TGTGCTAGTGGTGCGGGACAGGGCAATCAGCCCCAGCATTTT	CASGAGQGNQPQHF
TRBD2	TRBV6-5	-	15	TRBJ2-7	TGTGCCAGCAGTGGGCCGGGACTAGCCCTATACGAGCAGTACTTC	CASSGPGLALYEQYF
-	TRBV29-1	-	12	TRBJ2-1	TGCAGCGTTGACGACTACCGGGATGAGCAGTTCTTC	CSVDDYRDEQFF
-	TRBV5-1	-	16	TRBJ2-7	TGCGCCAGCAGACCAACGACAGGGGAGGGGGCCTACGAGCAGTACTTC	CASRPTTGEGAYEQYF
-	TRBV10-1	-	14	TRBJ1-2	TGCGCCAGCAGCCGGGACACCTATAACTATGGCTACACCTTC	CASSRDTYNYGYTF
TRBD2	TRBV7-9	-	17	TRBJ2-5	TGTGCCAGCAGCCGCGGACTAGCGGGGGCCAGAGGGGAGACCCAGTACTTC	CASSRGLAGARGETQYF
-	TRBV6-5	-	11	TRBJ2-7	TGTGCCAGCAGTCGACTGGACGAGCAGTACTTC	CASSRLDEQYF
-	TRBV5-6	-	14	TRBJ1-3	TGTGCCAGCAGCTTGGGGGGGCTTGTAGACACCATATATTTT	CASSLGGLVDTIYF
TRBD1	TRBV27	-	14	TRBJ1-2	TGTGCCAGCAGGACTCTTATCTGGACAGGGGGCTACACCTTC	CASRTLIWTGGYTF
TRBD2	TRBV10-3	-	14	TRBJ2-7	TGTGCCATCAGTGAAGTACTAGCGCCATACGAGCAGTACTTC	CAISEVLAPYEQYF
-	TRBV7-9	-	16	TRBJ1-4	TGTGCCAGCAGCTCGTTGTCTGGGGCGGCTAATGAAAAACTGTTTTTT	CASSSLSGAANEKLFF
TRBD2	TRBV14	-	16	TRBJ2-7	TGTGCCAGCAGCCGTCTTAGTAGCGGGGTTACCTACGAGCAGTACTTC	CASSRLSSGVTYEQYF
-	TRBV4-1	-	17	TRBJ2-2	TGCGCCAGCAGCCAAGATCGGGCAGGGGTTGGCACCGGGGAGCTGTTTTTT	CASSQDRAGVGTGELFF